The next 11 T cell receptor beta chains were all read from a single sample in a study of blood T cells in healthy people across ages. Using a J-beta primer mix together with a sample-barcoded 5' primer, a second PCR was run for about 7 to 12 cycles. TCRdb used MiXCR to reprocess the 5' RACE reads, holding one entry per CDR3 protein. The data contain roughly 800,000 distinct CDR3 sequences, roughly 25% of them singletons. The sample was also linked to a second study, of T cells of mothers and their children.

The specimen was blood. These receptors were obtained from a boy younger than 18 in good health.

This clonotype was observed a handful of times. V is TRBV20-1 and J is TRBJ2-5; the D is unclear. The CDR3 totals 11 residues. Germline CDR1 DFQATT, CDR2 SNEGSKA (reference sequence). V shed 6 bases and J shed 5 bases, with 10 bases lying between them. CDR3 region: CSAADGETQYF. CDR3 in DNA: TGCAGTGCCGCAGACGGCGAGACCCAGTACTTC.

This chain uses TRBV27 with TRBJ1-1; a weak D match, TRBD1 (5 bases). The ends were cut back, 5 bases at V and 2 bases at J, with 12 bases in the middle. Germline assignment: CDR1 MNHEY and CDR2 SMNVEV (reference sequence). The CDR3 runs 14 residues. The CDR3 DNA sequence: TGTGCCAGCAGTGTTGACAGATACAACACTGAAGCTTTCTTT. It translates to CASSVDRYNTEAFF.

In this sample, this clonotype turned up once. This sequence joins TRBV4-1 and TRBJ2-5, with D perhaps matching TRBD1 (5 bases). V dropped 2 bases and J dropped 1 base, with 11 bases sitting between them. The CDR3 loop spans 15 amino acids. CDR1 is MGHRA and CDR2 is YSYEKL in the germline V gene. For the CDR3, the DNA is TGCGCCAGCAGCCAACATCCTGACAGCCAAGAGACCCAGTACTTC. It is translated as CASSQHPDSQETQYF.

There are a few counts of this clonotype. The rearrangement joins TRBV20-1 to TRBJ2-5; 8 nucleotides line up with TRBD1. The J call is doubtful: the DNA matches TRBJ2-7 better. Germline V gene data show CDR1 as DFQATT and CDR2 as SNEGSKA (reference sequence). CDR3 length: 17 amino acids. The CDR3 protein is CSARPLDRGSDTYEQYF. The CDR3, as DNA: TGCAGTGCTAGACCCCTAGACAGGGGCTCCGATACCTACGAGCAGTACTTC.

This clonotype was seen a handful of times. V gene TRBV9 combines with J gene TRBJ2-1; 16 bases match TRBD2. V dropped 2 bases and J dropped 11; count of bases not matched to a gene: 1. Germline values: CDR1 SGDLS, CDR2 YYNGEE. This CDR3 contains 14 residues. CDR3 nucleotides: TGTGCCAGCAGCGTGGGACTAGCGGGGGGGCAGCAGTTCTTC. This translates into CASSVGLAGGQQFF.

The chain combines TRBV7-9 with TRBJ2-3; 7 bases map to TRBD2. V shed 8 bases and J 5 bases; nucleotides not matched to a gene: 16. Germline V lookup: CDR1 SEHNR, CDR2 FQNEAQ (reference sequence). CDR3 length: 16 amino acids. DNA of the CDR3: TGTGCCAGCGTACCGCCGACTAGCCTGCACGTAGATACGCAGTATTTT. This sequence encodes CASVPPTSLHVDTQYF.

This clonotype turned up a few times. The CDR3 DNA is TGTGCCAGCAGCTTAGATGGGTCTAAAGAGACCCAGTACTTC. Its protein is CASSLDGSKETQYF. The chain couples TRBV7-6 to TRBJ2-1; D gene ambiguous. TRBJ2-5 explains the end of the DNA better; the J call may be wrong. There are 14 residues in the CDR3. Germline V gives CDR1 SGHVS, CDR2 FNYEAQ.

The chain employs TRBV5-4 and TRBJ2-5; D uncertain. The end of the DNA fits TRBJ2-1 better, so the J call may be wrong. The CDR3 runs to 14 residues. Per the germline V gene, CDR1 is SGHNT and CDR2 is YYREEE (reference sequence). DNA for the CDR3: TGTGCCAGCAGCAAAGAAGGGTTCTACAATGAGCAGTTCTTC. It codes for CASSKEGFYNEQFF.

The gene calls are TRBV20-1 and TRBJ2-1; D is unresolved. CDR3 length: 16 residues. V lost 3 bases, J lost 0 bases, and 15 bases lay in between. The germline CDR1 and CDR2 sequences are DFQATT and SNEGSKA (reference sequence). CDR3 residues: CSASPPPTSSYNEQFF. The CDR3 bases are TGCAGTGCTAGTCCGCCACCGACGAGCTCCTACAATGAGCAGTTCTTC.

The chain combines TRBV29-1 with TRBJ2-1; 7 positions agree with TRBD1. Germline V gives CDR1 SQVTM, CDR2 ANQGSEA. This CDR3 has 13 residues. Trimming cost V 7 bases and J 5 bases; bases outside gene matches: 8. The CDR3 DNA is TGCAGCGGCCTACGACAGGGCCACAATGAGCAGTTCTTC. It yields the protein CSGLRQGHNEQFF.

This chain connects TRBV7-6 to TRBJ2-1; 9 positions match TRBD1. The germline V gene encodes CDR1 SGHVS and CDR2 FNYEAQ. J lost 9 bases, V lost 6 bases, and 9 bases had no gene match. The CDR3 totals 14 residues. CDR3 loop: CASRPGTGMFEQFF. The CDR3, as DNA: TGTGCCAGCAGGCCCGGGACAGGGATGTTTGAGCAGTTCTTC.